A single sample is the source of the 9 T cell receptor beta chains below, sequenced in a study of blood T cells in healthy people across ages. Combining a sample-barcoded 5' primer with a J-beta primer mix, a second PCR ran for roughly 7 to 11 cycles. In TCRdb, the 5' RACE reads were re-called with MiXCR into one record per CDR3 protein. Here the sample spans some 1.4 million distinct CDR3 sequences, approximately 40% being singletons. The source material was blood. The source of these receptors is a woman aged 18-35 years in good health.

The CDR3 DNA reads as TGCAGTGCTAGAGATTCCCGACATCTCTACGAGCAGTACTTC. It is translated as CSARDSRHLYEQYF. The chain carries TRBV20-1 and TRBJ2-7; no definite D call. Germline CDR1 DFQATT, CDR2 SNEGSKA (reference sequence). V was clipped by 0 bases and J by 3 bases, with 12 bases between them. The CDR3 loop spans 14 amino acids.

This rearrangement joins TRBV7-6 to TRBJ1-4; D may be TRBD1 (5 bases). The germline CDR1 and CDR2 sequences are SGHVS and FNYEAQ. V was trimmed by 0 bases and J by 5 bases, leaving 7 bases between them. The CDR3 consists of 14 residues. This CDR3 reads CASSLAQANEKLFF. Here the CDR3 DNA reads TGTGCCAGCAGCTTAGCACAGGCGAATGAAAAACTGTTTTTT.

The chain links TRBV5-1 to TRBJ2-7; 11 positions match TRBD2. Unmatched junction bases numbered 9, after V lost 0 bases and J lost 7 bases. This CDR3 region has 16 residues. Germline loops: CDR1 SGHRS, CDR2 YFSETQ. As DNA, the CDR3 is TGCGCCAGCAGCTTGGCGGGGTCTAGCGGGGGGAATGAGCAGTACTTC. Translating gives CASSLAGSSGGNEQYF.

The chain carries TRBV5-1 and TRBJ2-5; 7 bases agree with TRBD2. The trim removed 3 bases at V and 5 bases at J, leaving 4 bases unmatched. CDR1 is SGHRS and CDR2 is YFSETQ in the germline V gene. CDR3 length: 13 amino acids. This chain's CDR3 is CASSSTSKETQYF. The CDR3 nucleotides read TGCGCCAGCAGCTCGACTAGCAAGGAGACCCAGTACTTC.

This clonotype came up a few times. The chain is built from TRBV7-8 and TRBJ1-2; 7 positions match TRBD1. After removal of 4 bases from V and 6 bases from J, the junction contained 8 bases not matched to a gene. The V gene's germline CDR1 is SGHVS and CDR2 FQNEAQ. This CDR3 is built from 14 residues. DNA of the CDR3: TGTGCCAGCAGCTACCCTGACAGGGAAGATGGCTACACCTTC. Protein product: CASSYPDREDGYTF.

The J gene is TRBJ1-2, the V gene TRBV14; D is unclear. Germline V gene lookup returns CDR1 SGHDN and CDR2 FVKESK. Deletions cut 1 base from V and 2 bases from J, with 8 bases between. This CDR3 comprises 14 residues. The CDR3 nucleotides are TGTGCCAGCAGCCAAGCTTCTCTCAACTATGGCTACACCTTC. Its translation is CASSQASLNYGYTF.

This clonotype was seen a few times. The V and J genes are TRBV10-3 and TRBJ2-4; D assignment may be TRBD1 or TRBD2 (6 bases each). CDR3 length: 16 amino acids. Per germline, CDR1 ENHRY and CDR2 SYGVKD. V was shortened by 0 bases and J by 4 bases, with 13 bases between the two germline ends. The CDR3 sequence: CAISESTGGGKNIQYF. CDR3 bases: TGTGCCATCAGTGAGTCGACAGGAGGGGGTAAAAACATTCAGTACTTC.

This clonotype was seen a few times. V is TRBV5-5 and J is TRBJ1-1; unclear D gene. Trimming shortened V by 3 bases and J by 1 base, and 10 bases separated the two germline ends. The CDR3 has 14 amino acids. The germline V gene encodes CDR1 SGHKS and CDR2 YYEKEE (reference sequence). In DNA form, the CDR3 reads TGTGCCAGCAGCTCCCCAAATAAGAACACTGAAGCTTTCTTT. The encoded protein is CASSSPNKNTEAFF.

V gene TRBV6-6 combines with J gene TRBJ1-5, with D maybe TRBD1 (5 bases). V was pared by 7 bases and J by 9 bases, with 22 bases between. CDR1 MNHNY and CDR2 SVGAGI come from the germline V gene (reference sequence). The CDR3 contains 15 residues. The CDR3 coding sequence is TGTGCCAGCACCCCCCCTGGGGGGACCTCCCGGCCCCAGCATTTT. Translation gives CASTPPGGTSRPQHF.